These 21 T cell receptor beta chains were sequenced from one sample in a study of Graves' ophthalmopathy and Graves' hyperthyroidism. Beta-chain TCR CDR3 regions were amplified from RNA transcripts. HTBI primers were used in a first-round RT-PCR, which preceded a second-round multiplex PCR. TCRdb reprocessed the multiplex PCR reads via MiXCR and lists one record per CDR3 protein. The sample shows hundreds of thousands of distinct CDR3 sequences, 40% of them seen only once. Material: peripheral blood. The receptor set was obtained from an adult man with Graves' ophthalmopathy.

Many counts were recorded for this clonotype. The chain couples TRBV19 to TRBJ1-1; 8 bases match TRBD1. The germline gives CDR1 LNHDA, CDR2 SQIVND (reference sequence). The CDR3 is made up of 12 amino acids. With V trimmed by 3 bases and J by 9 bases, 3 bases remained unmatched. This chain's CDR3 is CASSIRQGKAFF. CDR3 nucleotide sequence: TGTGCCAGTAGTATCCGACAGGGGAAAGCTTTCTTT.

The table lists this clonotype with a count of one. V and J are TRBV7-3 and TRBJ1-6; TRBD1 matches 10 bases. The CDR3 loop spans 17 amino acids. V lost 4 bases and J lost 10; bases outside the gene matches: 13. Germline V gives CDR1 SGHTA, CDR2 FQGTGA. CDR3 in amino acids: CASSSGDRGLSGSPLHF. The CDR3 DNA follows: TGTGCCAGCAGCTCGGGGGACAGGGGATTGAGTGGGTCACCCCTCCACTTT.

There are a few counts of this clonotype. The genes are TRBV12-3 or TRBV12-4 and TRBJ2-7; 9 bases agree with TRBD1. V was clipped by 5 bases and J by 6 bases; unmatched bases: 5. The CDR3 runs to 13 residues. Here the CDR3 reads CASSGQQGAEQYF. CDR3 in DNA: TGTGCCAGCAGTGGGCAACAGGGGGCCGAGCAGTACTTC.

Ten or more counts support this clonotype. The chain employs TRBV19 and TRBJ2-3; the D is unclear. CDR1 LNHDA and CDR2 SQIVND come from the germline V gene (reference sequence). Trimming removed 10 bases from V and 9 bases from J, with 20 bases in between. The CDR3 is 13 amino acids. The CDR3 is CATSTSTLGTQYF. DNA of the CDR3: TGTGCCACCTCAACTTCTACGCTGGGAACGCAGTATTTT.

The CDR3 spells CASSSRGLGGYTF. CDR3 nucleotide sequence: TGTGCCAGCAGCTCCAGGGGGCTCGGAGGCTACACCTTC. This rearrangement joins TRBV7-9 to TRBJ1-2; 8 bases are shared with TRBD1. Germline CDR1 is SEHNR and CDR2 is FQNEAQ (reference sequence). V dropped 4 bases and J dropped 8; count of bases not matched to a gene: 6. The CDR3 spans 13 residues.

In regard to this clonotype: Since a much larger clone is just one base distant, this may be a read error. The chain has TRBV10-2 and TRBJ1-6; 8 bases map to TRBD1. With 8 bases clipped from V and 8 bases from J, the junction kept 5 bases outside the gene matches. The germline V gene has CDR1 WSHSY and CDR2 SAAADI. This CDR3 region has 13 residues. CDR3 bases: TGCGCCAGCGAGGAACAGGGGGATTCACCCCTCCACTTT. Protein sequence: CASEEQGDSPLHF.

The chain is built from TRBV7-2 and TRBJ2-7; the match to TRBD1 covers 12 bases. Per germline, CDR1 SGHTA and CDR2 FQGNSA. There are 18 residues in the CDR3. J lost 3 bases, V lost 5 bases, and 14 bases had no gene match. The CDR3 spells CASSPLSRDRGRDYEQYF. The CDR3 DNA sequence: TGTGCCAGCAGCCCTTTGTCCCGGGACAGGGGGCGAGACTACGAGCAGTACTTC.

This clonotype was counted ten times or more. The V and J genes are TRBV15 and TRBJ1-5; maybe TRBD1 (5 bases). Germline CDR1 and CDR2: LNHNV and YYDKDF (reference sequence). The CDR3 runs 17 residues. Trimming took 0 bases from V and 2 from J, leaving 14 bases between them. The chain's CDR3 is CATSRDNLGLRNQPQHF. The CDR3 DNA is TGTGCCACCAGCAGAGATAATTTGGGACTCCGCAATCAGCCCCAGCATTTT.

A few counts support this clonotype. The chain links TRBV2 to TRBJ2-7; 15 bases match TRBD2. This CDR3 is 16 amino acids long. Germline lookup yields CDR1 SNHLY and CDR2 FYNNEI. The V segment lost 10 bases and the J segment 1 base; nucleotides outside the gene matches: 8. The CDR3 sequence is CATGGTSGRSSYEQYF. The CDR3 DNA follows: TGTGCCACAGGGGGGACTAGCGGGAGGTCTTCCTACGAGCAGTACTTC.

In the case of this clonotype: At one of its ends the junction is not consistent with the germline gene, which may arise from a read error. CDR3 amino acids: CASSDTVRGWNQPQHF. CDR3 bases: TGTGCCAGCAGTGATACGGTGAGGGGATGGAACCAGCCCCAGCATTTT. The J gene is TRBJ1-5, the V gene TRBV24-1, with D possibly TRBD1 on 5 matching bases. CDR1 and CDR2 from the germline V gene are KGHDR and SFDVKD. The CDR3 has 16 residues.

This clonotype occurred many times. V is TRBV7-9 and J is TRBJ2-7; perhaps D is TRBD1 or TRBD2 (6 bases each). The V end was cut by 6 bases, the J end by 6 bases, with 21 bases between. Germline CDR1 is SEHNR and CDR2 is FQNEAQ (reference sequence). The CDR3 extends over 15 amino acids. The CDR3 sequence: CASRHTVGGFGEQYF. CDR3 DNA sequence: TGTGCCAGCAGACATACGGTGGGGGGCTTTGGCGAGCAGTACTTC.

The chain couples TRBV10-3 to TRBJ1-3; 7 nucleotides line up with TRBD1. CDR1 is ENHRY, CDR2 SYGVKD, per germline. The CDR3 is made up of 16 amino acids. V was clipped by 10 bases and J by 8 bases; unmatched bases: 20. The CDR3 protein is CATGIERGRSGYTIYF. The DNA of the CDR3 is TGTGCCACTGGGATCGAGAGGGGGCGAAGTGGCTACACCATATATTTT.

Many counts were recorded for this clonotype. The gene calls are TRBV7-2 and TRBJ2-5, with TRBD2 matching 7 bases. The CDR3 runs to 16 residues. In germline, CDR1 is SGHTA, CDR2 FQGNSA. Trimming took 5 bases from V and 5 from J; bases not matched to a gene: 14. For the CDR3, the DNA is TGTGCCAGCAGCCCGACTGGAGCGGGGCATCCGGAGACCCAGTACTTC. Its protein is CASSPTGAGHPETQYF.

Turning to this clonotype: One end of the junction does not line up with germline, which may come from a read error. This chain connects TRBV20-1 to TRBJ1-6, with a possible D match to TRBD1 (5 bases). This CDR3 has 13 residues. Germline V gives CDR1 DFQATT, CDR2 SNEGSKA (reference sequence). Here the CDR3 DNA reads TGCAGTGCCTTAACTGGGGGTAATTCACCCCCCCACTTT. Translated: CSALTGGNSPPHF.

V gene TRBV2 combines with J gene TRBJ1-6; TRBD1 matches 7 bases. Germline CDR1 is SNHLY and CDR2 is FYNNEI. The CDR3 length is 17 residues. J lost 6 bases, V lost 6 bases, and 14 bases had no gene match. The CDR3 sequence is CASSQGAGTAFNSPLHF. CDR3 bases: TGTGCCAGCAGCCAAGGGGCCGGGACAGCCTTTAATTCACCCCTCCACTTT.

The chain carries TRBV7-6 and TRBJ2-2, with D maybe TRBD2 (5 bases). Looked up from germline, CDR1 is SGHVS and CDR2 is FNYEAQ. V was shortened by 3 bases and J by 5 bases, with 13 bases between the two germline ends. There are 15 residues in the CDR3. This CDR3 reads CASSFSGSLTGELFF. DNA for the CDR3: TGTGCCAGCAGCTTTTCTGGGAGCCTGACCGGGGAGCTGTTTTTT.

This clonotype came up a few times. The gene calls are TRBV7-9 and TRBJ2-7; 12 bases are a match to TRBD2. The CDR3 covers 14 residues. The V gene end was trimmed by 8 bases and the J gene end by 4 bases; junction bases not matched to a gene: 6. Germline-derived CDR1 and CDR2 are SEHNR and FQNEAQ (reference sequence). The CDR3 sequence: CASSRTSGKYEQYF. In DNA form, the CDR3 reads TGTGCCAGCTCCAGGACTAGCGGGAAGTACGAGCAGTACTTC.

The rearrangement joins TRBV15 to TRBJ1-5; TRBD1 might be the D (5 bases). The CDR3 extends over 16 amino acids. Trimming removed 3 bases at V and 5 bases at J, with 17 bases between. The germline V gene has CDR1 LNHNV and CDR2 YYDKDF (reference sequence). The CDR3 coding sequence is TGTGCCACCAGCAGTGAAGTTGGACAAACGGATCAGCCCCAGCATTTT. Protein sequence: CATSSEVGQTDQPQHF.

J is TRBJ2-6 and V is TRBV7-8, with D maybe TRBD1 (6 bases). The germline V and J ends were trimmed by 6 bases and 7 bases, with 13 bases remaining between them. CDR3 length: 14 residues. Germline lookup yields CDR1 SGHVS and CDR2 FQNEAQ. The CDR3 nucleotides read TGTGCCAGCAGACTACCCGGGACAGCCAACGTCCTGACTTTC. As protein: CASRLPGTANVLTF.

V usage is TRBV20-1 and J usage is TRBJ2-7; D gene ambiguous. V dropped 2 bases and J dropped 4 bases, with 18 bases sitting between them. This CDR3 has 15 amino acids. Germline CDR1 reads DFQATT; CDR2 reads SNEGSKA (reference sequence). CDR3 nucleotides: TGCAGTGCTAGAAAGAGAGCCGACTGGGGTTACGAGCAGTACTTC. Its protein product is CSARKRADWGYEQYF.

V gene TRBV7-9 combines with J gene TRBJ1-6; D is unresolved. Germline V gene sequence: CDR1 SEHNR, CDR2 FQNEAQ (reference sequence). Between the trimmed V and J ends, which lost 5 bases and 7 bases, there was a span of 15 bases. This CDR3 is 15 amino acids long. CDR3 region: CASSVDEGGNSPLHF. CDR3 nucleotide sequence: TGTGCCAGCAGCGTAGATGAGGGAGGAAATTCACCCCTCCACTTT.